The rows below give T cell receptor beta chains drawn from one sample of a study of cytomegalovirus exposure and HLA in healthy donors. Sequencing used immunoSEQ multiplex PCR; TCRdb keeps in-frame clones, though not all of them. The sample holds tens of thousands of clones, roughly 70% seen once. Sequencing used PBMCs. Receptors were obtained from a man in his 60s in good health and CMV-seropositive. Each CDR3 is given with its conserved first and last residue. The order of the fields is V gene, D gene, clone size, J gene, CDR3 protein, CDR3 DNA. A D gene is named only where the DNA matches it firmly. Some rows have no size entry. The others give once, few or many, or a class for an expanded clone.

TRBV28	TRBD2	NA	TRBJ2-3	CATYGRHRFYTDTQYF	TGTGCTACGTACGGGAGGCACCGTTTTTACACAGATACGCAGTATTTT
TRBV30	TRBD2	NA	TRBJ2-1	CAWSLALTSTYNEQFF	TGTGCCTGGAGCCTAGCCCTGACTAGCACCTACAATGAGCAGTTCTTC
TRBV5-6	NA	once	TRBJ2-7	CASSSGFSYEQYF	TGTGCCAGCAGCTCGGGATTCAGCTACGAGCAGTACTTC
TRBV19	NA	NA	TRBJ1-2	CASSAVNLQGYYGYTF	TGTGCCAGTAGCGCAGTTAATTTACAGGGATACTATGGCTACACCTTC
TRBV28	NA	NA	TRBJ1-3	CASSTGFSGNTIYF	TGTGCCAGCAGCACAGGGTTCTCTGGAAACACCATATATTTT
TRBV5-1	NA	NA	TRBJ2-3	CASSPNPRADTQYF	TGCGCCAGCAGCCCGAACCCAAGAGCAGATACGCAGTATTTT
TRBV5-1	NA	NA	TRBJ2-7	CASSLDGQPYEQYF	TGCGCCAGCAGCTTGGACGGACAGCCCTACGAGCAGTACTTC
TRBV6-5	TRBD1	NA	TRBJ1-2	CASIPGQGDPYGYTF	TGTGCCAGCATTCCGGGACAGGGTGATCCCTATGGCTACACCTTC
TRBV19	TRBD1	once	TRBJ1-4	CASSIGQGAEKLFF	TGTGCCAGTAGTATCGGCCAGGGGGCGGAAAAACTGTTTTTT
TRBV2	NA	NA	TRBJ2-2	CASRGTPNTGELFF	TGTGCCAGCCGGGGGACCCCGAACACCGGGGAGCTGTTTTTT
TRBV19	NA	NA	TRBJ1-1	CASSMVRVRLNTEAFF	TGTGCCAGTAGTATGGTCAGGGTGCGGTTGAACACTGAAGCTTTCTTT
TRBV7-9	TRBD2	few	TRBJ2-5	CSSSRSGGSMDGTQYF	TGTTCCAGCAGCCGCAGCGGGGGGAGCATGGACGGGACCCAGTACTTC
TRBV2	TRBD2	NA	TRBJ2-5	CASSPRGGGAAETQYF	TGTGCCAGCAGCCCTAGGGGCGGGGGGGCCGCGGAGACCCAGTACTTC
TRBV30	TRBD2	NA	TRBJ2-5	CAWSVPIGRVVETQYF	TGTGCCTGGAGTGTACCCATCGGGAGGGTCGTGGAGACCCAGTACTTC
TRBV27	NA	NA	TRBJ2-7	CASSLSGRSEYEQYF	TGTGCCAGCAGTTTATCTGGCAGGTCCGAATACGAGCAGTACTTC
TRBV20-1	NA	NA	TRBJ1-4	CSARSDEKLFF	TGCAGTGCTAGATCGGATGAAAAACTGTTTTTT
TRBV11-2	NA	NA	TRBJ1-2	CASSSQGTYGYTF	TGTGCCAGCAGCTCCCAGGGTACCTATGGCTACACCTTC
TRBV19	TRBD2	NA	TRBJ2-7	CASSISSGSYEQYF	TGTGCCAGTAGTATTTCTAGCGGGAGCTACGAGCAGTACTTC
TRBV7-9	TRBD1	NA	TRBJ1-4	CASSSAGTGGEKLFF	TGTGCCAGCAGCTCCGCCGGGACAGGAGGTGAAAAACTGTTTTTT
TRBV9	NA	NA	TRBJ2-5	CASSVDDGRETQYF	TGTGCCAGCAGCGTAGATGATGGTAGAGAGACCCAGTACTTC
TRBV18	NA	NA	TRBJ1-6	CASSPRSMDTNSPLHF	TGTGCCAGCTCACCAAGGTCGATGGACACTAATTCACCCCTCCACTTT
TRBV4-3	NA	few	TRBJ1-2	CASSQAEREYYGYTF	TGCGCCAGCAGCCAGGCGGAACGGGAGTACTATGGCTACACCTTC
TRBV9	TRBD1	NA	TRBJ2-1	CASSLGTGRDEQFF	TGTGCCAGCAGCCTCGGGACAGGGCGGGACGAGCAGTTCTTC
TRBV5-1	TRBD2	NA	TRBJ2-5	CASSLFGGGYQETQYF	TGCGCCAGCAGCCTCTTTGGGGGGGGGTACCAAGAGACCCAGTACTTC
TRBV11-3	TRBD1	NA	TRBJ2-1	CASSLVPGGYNEQFF	TGTGCCAGCAGCTTAGTACCAGGGGGCTATAATGAGCAGTTCTTC
TRBV7-9	NA	NA	TRBJ2-1	CASSLEEAYYSYNEQFF	TGTGCCAGCAGCTTGGAGGAGGCCTATTACTCCTACAATGAGCAGTTCTTC
TRBV27	TRBD2	NA	TRBJ2-1	CASTPYLGLAGGPTYNEQFF	TGTGCCAGCACCCCTTATCTGGGACTAGCGGGGGGGCCGACCTACAATGAGCAGTTCTTC
TRBV10-3	NA	few	TRBJ1-1	CAISGKIGGAGENTEAFF	TGTGCCATCAGTGGTAAAATCGGGGGGGCTGGTGAGAACACTGAAGCTTTCTTT
TRBV27	NA	NA	TRBJ1-6	CASSSGLYNSPLHF	TGTGCCAGCAGTTCGGGACTCTATAATTCACCCCTCCACTTT
TRBV5-1	TRBD2	NA	TRBJ2-5	CASRTSGRQETQYF	TGCGCCAGCAGAACTAGCGGTAGGCAAGAGACCCAGTACTTC
TRBV18	NA	once	TRBJ2-3	CASSPPEVDTQYF	TGTGCCAGCTCACCACCGGAGGTAGATACGCAGTATTTT
TRBV18	TRBD1	once	TRBJ1-5	CASSPRDRADQPQHF	TGTGCCAGCTCACCGAGAGACAGGGCCGATCAGCCCCAGCATTTT
TRBV2	TRBD1	NA	TRBJ1-5	CASKEGAWSNQPQHF	TGTGCCAGCAAGGAGGGGGCATGGAGCAATCAGCCCCAGCATTTT
TRBV5-1	NA	NA	TRBJ2-2	CASSREGGPGDTGELFF	TGCGCCAGCAGCCGTGAGGGGGGGCCGGGGGACACCGGGGAGCTGTTTTTT
TRBV29-1	TRBD2	few	TRBJ2-5	CSVVWLAGGLQQTPYF	TGCAGCGTTGTGTGGCTAGCGGGGGGTCTCCAACAGACCCCGTACTTC
TRBV19	NA	NA	TRBJ1-5	CASSIHRSQPQHF	TGTGCCAGTAGTATCCACAGAAGCCAGCCCCAGCATTTT
TRBV4-2	TRBD2	NA	TRBJ2-7	CASSQDNSGANYEQYF	TGTGCCAGCAGCCAAGATAATAGCGGGGCCAATTACGAGCAGTACTTC
TRBV12-5	TRBD1	NA	TRBJ1-1	CASGFMVLGDRTDVEAFF	TGTGCTAGTGGTTTTATGGTTCTTGGGGACAGGACCGATGTTGAAGCTTTCTTT
TRBV6-6	NA	NA	TRBJ1-6	CASTRQPSSYNSPLHF	TGTGCCAGCACCCGACAGCCCAGCTCCTATAATTCACCCCTCCACTTT
TRBV13	NA	NA	TRBJ2-5	CASSFPGLETQYF	TGTGCCAGCAGCTTTCCGGGACTGGAGACCCAGTACTTC
TRBV7-9	NA	NA	TRBJ1-5	CASSLAGTNQPQHF	TGTGCCAGCAGCTTAGCCGGGACAAATCAGCCCCAGCATTTT
TRBV15	NA	once	TRBJ1-5	CATSGRLGAPQHF	TGTGCCACCAGCGGCAGATTGGGAGCGCCCCAGCATTTT
TRBV15	TRBD2	NA	TRBJ2-3	CATSRGLAGGTDTQYF	TGTGCCACCAGCAGAGGGCTAGCGGGAGGCACAGATACGCAGTATTTT
TRBV7-9	TRBD1	once	TRBJ1-1	CSSSPGTGTFF	TGTTCCAGCAGCCCCGGGACAGGGACTTTCTTT
TRBV7-9	NA	NA	TRBJ2-1	CSSSRDSPNEQFF	TGTTCCAGCAGCCGTGACTCCCCAAATGAGCAGTTCTTC
TRBV29-1	TRBD1	NA	TRBJ2-2	CSVGTGNGELFF	TGCAGCGTGGGGACAGGGAACGGGGAGCTGTTTTTT
TRBV4-1	NA	NA	TRBJ2-7	CASSQEGGYEQYF	TGCGCCAGCAGCCAAGAAGGGGGCTACGAGCAGTACTTC
TRBV19	NA	NA	TRBJ1-3	CASSSTRDSGNTIYF	TGTGCCAGTAGTTCCACGCGGGACTCTGGAAACACCATATATTTT
TRBV7-8	TRBD2	NA	TRBJ2-7	CASSSGLAGVEQYF	TGTGCCAGCAGTTCCGGACTAGCGGGAGTCGAGCAGTACTTC
TRBV2	TRBD1	few	TRBJ2-5	CASRTGRKTQYF	TGTGCCAGCAGGACAGGGCGAAAGACCCAGTACTTC
TRBV19	NA	NA	TRBJ1-1	CASTTGALEAFF	TGTGCCAGTACCACGGGAGCGCTTGAAGCTTTCTTT
TRBV30	NA	few	TRBJ1-4	CAWSRGWDEKLFF	TGTGCCTGGAGCCGGGGATGGGATGAAAAACTGTTTTTT
TRBV27	NA	NA	TRBJ2-2	CASSSLGNTGELFF	TGTGCCAGCAGTTCCCTCGGTAACACCGGGGAGCTGTTTTTT
TRBV18	TRBD2	NA	TRBJ2-1	CASSPVAGGGNEQFF	TGTGCCAGCTCTCCTGTAGCGGGAGGTGGTAATGAGCAGTTCTTC